A single T cell receptor (beta chain) is shown here with its context. Its antigen is unidentified. The V gene end was trimmed by 8 bases and the J gene end by 1 base; junction bases not matched to a gene: 19. This CDR3 is 18 amino acids long. Germline CDR1 reads SQVTM; CDR2 reads ANQGSEA. This entry is derived from a study of cytomegalovirus exposure and HLA in healthy donors. Overall study results and limits: A later analysis showed TCR association rates differing by HLA locus, peaking at DRB1 and lowest at HLA-C.

Both 60 Vbeta primers and 13 Jbeta primers went into the PCR. Sequenced by immunoSEQ multiplex PCR; TCRdb stores in-frame clones only, minus some. The data contain under 150,000 clones, about 81% of them seen just once; the ten biggest clones take up under 6%. J is TRBJ2-1 and V is TRBV29-1; 8 bases align to TRBD2. The material sequenced was PBMCs. This clonotype was obtained from a woman aged 40 to 50 in good health and CMV-seropositive. The DNA for the CDR3 is TGCAGCATAGGCCCCTTAGAGGAGCGGGAGCTTTCCTACAATGAGCAGTTCTTC. The encoded protein is CSIGPLEERELSYNEQFF.